The rows below give T cell receptor beta chains drawn from one sample of a study of T cells in Graves' hyperthyroidism and ophthalmopathy. MiXCR, applied by TCRdb to the multiplex PCR reads, yields one record per CDR3 protein. The data show hundreds of thousands of distinct CDR3 sequences, under 15% seen once. The sample taken for sequencing was blood. All receptors derive from a man between 18 and 35 years old with Graves' ophthalmopathy. Each CDR3 is given with its conserved first and last residue. Fields, in order: V gene, D gene, clone size, J gene, CDR3 DNA, CDR3 protein. A D gene is named only where the DNA matches it firmly. Size is stated as how often the clone was seen (once, few, many) or a class if it is expanded.

>TRBV2|-|many|TRBJ2-1
TGTGCCAGCAATAGCATTGAGCAGTTCTTC
CASNSIEQFF
>TRBV27|TRBD1|many|TRBJ2-5
TGTGCCAGCAGGCCCTTACAGGGGGCGGGAGAGACCCAGTACTTC
CASRPLQGAGETQYF
>TRBV13|-|once|TRBJ1-2
TGTGCCAGCAGACCGCCACTTCCAGAAAACTATGGCTGCACCTTC
CASRPPLPENYGCTF
>TRBV30|TRBD2|many|TRBJ2-3
TGTGCCTGGAGTACCGGGACTAGCCGAGCAGATACGCAGTATTTT
CAWSTGTSRADTQYF
>TRBV6-1|-|many|TRBJ1-5
TGTGCCAGCAGTGAAGCGTACTATACAGGGACTAGCAATCAGCCCCAGCATTTT
CASSEAYYTGTSNQPQHF
>TRBV7-9|-|many|TRBJ1-3
TGTGCCAGCAGCTTTAGTCATGGAAACACCATATATTTT
CASSFSHGNTIYF
>TRBV7-3|-|many|TRBJ2-1
TGTGCCAGCAGCTCGCAGCAGGATATAGTGCAGTTCTTC
CASSSQQDIVQFF
>TRBV7-8|-|many|TRBJ2-7
TGTGCCAGCAGCTCGGACAATGCCTACGAGCAGTACTTC
CASSSDNAYEQYF
>TRBV10-1|TRBD2|few|TRBJ2-2
TGCGCCAGCAGTCCGGGACTAGCGGGACGGACCGGGGAGCTGTTTTTT
CASSPGLAGRTGELFF
>TRBV20-1|-|few|TRBJ1-5
TGCAGTGCTAGTCGCCACAATCAGCCCCAGCATTTT
CSASRHNQPQHF